Sequencing of this TCR beta chain was carried out in a study of T-cell memory formation after mild COVID-19. General study results and limits: Some SARS-CoV-2-responding clones were already detected in memory before infection.

The germline V gene has CDR1 SNHLY and CDR2 FYNNEI. The V and J ends lost 5 bases and 12 bases respectively, with 14 bases between them. The CDR3 is made up of 12 amino acids. On this clonotype itself: Its specificity is not known.

TCRdb recomputed calls from the 5' RACE reads with MiXCR, one row per CDR3 protein. The sample has some 300,000 distinct CDR3 sequences, 20% to 25% seen once. V is TRBV2 and J is TRBJ2-4; D unclear. The TCR was taken from a young man who had mild COVID-19 (a few samples of this study predate the infection). Cell type and time point are not known. Sequencing used PBMCs or a T cell subset sorted from them (not recorded which). In DNA, the CDR3 is TGTGCCAGCAGTTCTCCCAACCAGGATCAGTACTTC. This codes for CASSSPNQDQYF.